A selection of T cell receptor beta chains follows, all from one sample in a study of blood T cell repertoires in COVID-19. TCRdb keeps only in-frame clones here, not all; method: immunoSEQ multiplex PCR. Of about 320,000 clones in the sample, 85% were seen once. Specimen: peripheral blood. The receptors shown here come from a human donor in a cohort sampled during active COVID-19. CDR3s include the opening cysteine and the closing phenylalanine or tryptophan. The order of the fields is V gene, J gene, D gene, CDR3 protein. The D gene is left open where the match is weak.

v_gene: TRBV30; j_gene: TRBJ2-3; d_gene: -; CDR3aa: CAWSPGYTDTQYF
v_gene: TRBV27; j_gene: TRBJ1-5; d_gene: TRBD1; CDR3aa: CASSLLTPGTGFTNQPQHF
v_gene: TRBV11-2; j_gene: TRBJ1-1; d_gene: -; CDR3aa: CASSLEVGRNTEAFF
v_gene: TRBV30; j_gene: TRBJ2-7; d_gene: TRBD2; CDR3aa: CAWRAAGRLVYEQYF
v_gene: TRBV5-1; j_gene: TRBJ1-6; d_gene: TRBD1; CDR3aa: CASSLTGGNNSPLHF
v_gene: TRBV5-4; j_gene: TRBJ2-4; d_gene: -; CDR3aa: CASSLDQGSKNIQYF
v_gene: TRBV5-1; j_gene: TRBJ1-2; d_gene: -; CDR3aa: CASSLGGEAYGYTF
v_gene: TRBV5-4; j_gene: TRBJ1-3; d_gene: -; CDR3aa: CASSRQGLRSGNTIYF
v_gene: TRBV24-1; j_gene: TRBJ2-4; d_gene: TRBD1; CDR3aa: CATGPGQDNDIQYF
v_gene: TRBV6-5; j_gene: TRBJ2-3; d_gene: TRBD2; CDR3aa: CASNGGGATDTQYF
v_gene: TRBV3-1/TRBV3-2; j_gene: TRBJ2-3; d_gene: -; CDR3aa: CASSQGVAGTDTQYF
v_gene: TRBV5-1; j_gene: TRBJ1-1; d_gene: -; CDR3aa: CASSLGGENTEAFF
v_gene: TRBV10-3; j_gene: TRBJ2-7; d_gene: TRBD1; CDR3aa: CAISEGQGEGYEQYF
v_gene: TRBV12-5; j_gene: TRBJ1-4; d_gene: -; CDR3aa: CASGLVFGNTNEKLFF
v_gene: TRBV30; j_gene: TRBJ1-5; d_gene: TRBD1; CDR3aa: CAWSGQGDQPQHF
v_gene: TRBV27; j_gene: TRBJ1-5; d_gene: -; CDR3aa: CASSLSGQRNQPQHF
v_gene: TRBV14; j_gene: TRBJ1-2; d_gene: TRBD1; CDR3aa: CASSQILGGGGYGYTF
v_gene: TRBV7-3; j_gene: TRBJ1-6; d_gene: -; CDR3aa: CASSLKGGTIGSPLHF
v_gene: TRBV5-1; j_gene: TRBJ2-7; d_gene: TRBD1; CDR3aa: CASSLRQGSNYEQYF
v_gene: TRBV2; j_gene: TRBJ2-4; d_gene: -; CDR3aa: CASSSYEAAGAKNIQYF
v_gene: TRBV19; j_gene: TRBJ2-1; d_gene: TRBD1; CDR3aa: CASSIRGPGQGDEQFF
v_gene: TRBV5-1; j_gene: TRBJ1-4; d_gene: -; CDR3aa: CASSETAGNEKLFF
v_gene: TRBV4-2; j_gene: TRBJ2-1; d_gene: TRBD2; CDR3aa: CASSQGMGLASDEQFF
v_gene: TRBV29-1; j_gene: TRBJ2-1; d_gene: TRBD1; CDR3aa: CSVHGTVSYNEQFF
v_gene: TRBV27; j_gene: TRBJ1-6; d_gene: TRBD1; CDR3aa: CASSNPRTGYNSPLHF